Reported below is one T cell receptor beta chain. A read error may produce the germline difference seen at one junction end. The data derive from a study of tumor-infiltrating lymphocytes in primary liver carcinoma. Background on the study: These patients were men and women whose ages were 30 to 69 years. All lesions had stage T1-T3 N0M0 and about 4 to 11 cm widths.

Between about 17 and 34 mg of unsorted bulk tissue served as the source from which RNA and DNA were co-extracted. This CDR3 comprises 14 residues. CDR1 and CDR2 (germline): SGHRS, YFSETQ. With a constant-region primer, TCR beta cDNA was made from approximately 520 ng of total RNA. Three nested multiplex PCR rounds, a slightly modified ARM-PCR, produced the libraries for TCR beta. Primers for the first two PCR rounds were TRBV1-TRBV30 forward primers and a C-beta reverse primer (about 9 cycles per round). TCRdb passed the multiplex PCR reads through MiXCR, listing each CDR3 protein once. This sample has approximately 40,000 distinct CDR3 sequences, with roughly 73% found just once.

This receptor was identified in a man aged 40-50 years with primary liver carcinoma and hepatitis B virus infection. The V call is TRBV5-1, the J call TRBJ1-1; 7 nucleotides agree with TRBD1. Sequenced input: liver tumor tissue from sampling region 2. Subset defined: tumor region T2, inferior pole. CDR3 in amino acids: CASEAQGLNTEVFF. The CDR3 DNA reads as TGCGCCAGCGAGGCACAGGGGCTGAACACTGAAGTTTTCTTT.